The source of this TCR beta chain is a study of CXCR3-negative and CXCR3-positive naive CD8 T cells. Study as a whole: Per-library TRB read counts averaged about 1.5 +/- 0.3 million, adding up to some 150 million in total.

Findings and caveats of the study: CXCR3-positive naive cells carried more hydrophobic TRB CDR3s than CXCR3-negative ones. Both naive subsets had comparably high diversity; memory CD8+ cells much lower.

The TRB libraries of cDNA were built by UMI-labeled 5' RACE. TCRdb re-called the 5' RACE reads, yielding one record per CDR3 amino acid sequence without DNA. This sample's clone table lists 50,000 to 75,000 distinct CDR3 sequences. Triplicate sorts, 300,000 or so cells apiece, were made for each CD8+ T cell subset. The CDR3 is made up of 12 amino acids. Germline assignment: CDR1 SGHKS and CDR2 YYEKEE (reference sequence). On this clonotype: What it binds is not known.

The rearrangement joins TRBV5-5 to TRBJ2-3. The receptor's source is a human donor in good health. Some clones in this sample may be carry-over from other donors' samples. The material sequenced was naive CXCR3- CD8+ T cells from blood. As to subset: CD45RO-CCR7+CD27+CD95- naive CD8+ T cells lacking CXCR3 (TNR3-). CDR3 protein: CASSLADRTQYF.